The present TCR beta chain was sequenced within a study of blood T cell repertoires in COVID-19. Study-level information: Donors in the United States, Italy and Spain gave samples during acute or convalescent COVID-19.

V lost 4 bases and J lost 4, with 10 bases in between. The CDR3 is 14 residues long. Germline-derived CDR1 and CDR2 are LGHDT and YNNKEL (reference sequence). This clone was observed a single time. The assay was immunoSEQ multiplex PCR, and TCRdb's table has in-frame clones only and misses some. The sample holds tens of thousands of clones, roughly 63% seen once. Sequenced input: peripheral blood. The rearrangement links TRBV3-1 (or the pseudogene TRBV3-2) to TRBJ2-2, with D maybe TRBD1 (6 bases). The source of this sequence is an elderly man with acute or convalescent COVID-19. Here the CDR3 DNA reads TGTGCCAGCAGCCGCCGGGACATCACCGGGGAGCTGTTTTTT. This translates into CASSRRDITGELFF.